A single sample gave rise to the 13 T cell receptor beta chains below, sequenced in a study of regulatory T cells in long-lasting Graves disease. Sequencing libraries for TCR beta were prepared with iRepertoire HTBI primers and Arm-PCR of CDR3 regions. TCRdb reanalysed the multiplex PCR reads using MiXCR and keeps one entry per CDR3 protein. The sample consists of 400,000 to 550,000 distinct CDR3 sequences, about a sixth of them appearing once. As to time point: newly diagnosed GD, antithyroid drugs for less than 3 months. From RNA extracted from PBMCs, the TCR library was made. These same records also appear under a second study, on T cells in Graves' hyperthyroidism and ophthalmopathy.

The specimen was peripheral blood mononuclear cells (PBMCs), collected at new diagnosis, from a patient treated with antithyroid drugs. The receptor source for this set is a woman aged 18-35 years with Graves disease.

To note about this clonotype: A much larger clone differs by one base, so this may be a read error. This chain connects TRBV6-2 or TRBV6-3 to TRBJ2-7, with D possibly TRBD2 on 5 matching bases. Germline V CDR1 and CDR2: MNHEY, SVGEGT. The CDR3 is 13 residues long. Trimming pared 10 bases from V and 0 bases from J, leaving 13 bases between. The CDR3: CATPRGPSYEQYF. In nucleotides, the CDR3 is TGTGCCACCCCCCGAGGGCCCTCCTACGAGCAGTACTTC.

This clonotype was detected many times. In nucleotides, the CDR3 is TGTGCCAGCAGTTACTCTGGCCTCGGCGGAAACACCATATATTTT. This translates into CASSYSGLGGNTIYF. The chain combines TRBV6-5 with TRBJ1-3, with D uncertain. V dropped 0 bases and J dropped 4 bases, with 10 bases sitting between them. Germline lookup yields CDR1 MNHEY and CDR2 SVGAGI. The CDR3 runs 15 residues.

This clonotype showed up just a few times. The chain links TRBV27 to TRBJ2-1, with 15 bases lining up with TRBD2. The CDR3 runs to 19 residues. V trimming: 5 bases; J trimming: 2 bases; junction bases outside the gene matches: 10. Germline V gene lookup returns CDR1 MNHEY and CDR2 SMNVEV (reference sequence). CDR3 DNA: TGTGCCAGCAGTCCGGGACTAGCGGGAGGCATTTCGACCTACAATGAGCAGTTCTTC. Its translation is CASSPGLAGGISTYNEQFF.

This clonotype was recorded at least ten times. The chain couples TRBV28 to TRBJ1-3, with 8 bases that match TRBD1. This CDR3 has 16 amino acids. The V gene end was trimmed by 6 bases and the J gene end by 0 bases; junction bases not matched to a gene: 7. The germline CDR1 and CDR2 sequences are MDHEN and SYDVKM. CDR3 sequence (DNA): TGTGCCAGCAGAAGACAGGGGAAGGGCTCTGGAAACACCATATATTTT. Residues: CASRRQGKGSGNTIYF.

This clonotype was seen a few times. The rearrangement links TRBV20-1 to TRBJ1-5; the match to TRBD1 covers 8 bases. With 6 bases clipped from V and 7 bases from J, the junction kept 5 bases outside the gene matches. This CDR3 has 12 amino acids. Germline-derived CDR1 and CDR2 are DFQATT and SNEGSKA (reference sequence). The CDR3 here is CSAGQGRQPQHF. CDR3 in DNA: TGCAGTGCCGGACAGGGTAGGCAGCCCCAGCATTTT.

This clonotype was observed at least ten times. This sequence joins TRBV7-2 and TRBJ2-6; no reliable D call. V gave up 6 bases and J gave up 2 bases, with 5 bases separating them. This CDR3 comprises 13 residues. Germline V gene data show CDR1 as SGHTA and CDR2 as FQGNSA. CDR3 loop: CASRIAGANVLTF. The CDR3 nucleotides read TGTGCCAGCAGGATAGCTGGGGCCAACGTCCTGACTTTC.

There are many counts of this clonotype. The chain uses TRBV6-2 or TRBV6-3 and TRBJ2-3, with 7 bases lining up with TRBD1. Looked up from germline, CDR1 is MNHEY and CDR2 is SVGEGT. Unmatched junction bases numbered 9, after V lost 5 bases and J lost 1 base. The CDR3 is 16 amino acids. The CDR3 sequence is CASSTTGNFGTDTQYF. The CDR3 region has the DNA TGTGCCAGCAGTACGACAGGGAATTTCGGCACAGATACGCAGTATTTT.

This clonotype was observed at least ten times. The chain carries TRBV7-2 and TRBJ2-3; weak D call: TRBD1 (6 bases). Trimming took 4 bases from V and 6 from J, leaving 17 bases between them. Germline V lookup: CDR1 SGHTA, CDR2 FQGNSA. The CDR3 contains 15 residues. The CDR3 sequence: CASSSGTTTSDTQYF. The DNA of the CDR3 is TGTGCCAGCAGCTCCGGGACAACTACCTCCGATACGCAGTATTTT.

The CDR3 coding sequence is TGTGCCAGCAGCCATCGACAGGGGGCAGGAACGGAGACCCAGTACTTC. It yields the protein CASSHRQGAGTETQYF. The chain employs TRBV11-3 and TRBJ2-3; 10 bases agree with TRBD1. The DNA matches TRBJ2-5 better at its end, which makes the J call doubtful. This CDR3 is 16 amino acids long. From germline, CDR1 is SGHNT and CDR2 YENEEA.

This clonotype was counted at least ten times. The chain recombines TRBV28 with TRBJ2-7, with TRBD2 matching over 12 bases. Germline V CDR1 and CDR2: MDHEN, SYDVKM. The CDR3 has 16 amino acids. The junction had 9 bases not matched to a gene; V was cut back by 5 bases and J by 4 bases. This chain's CDR3 is CASSPSLAGGEYEQYF. As DNA, the CDR3 is TGTGCCAGCAGTCCCTCTCTAGCGGGAGGGGAGTACGAGCAGTACTTC.

In its sample, this clonotype was seen a few times. The CDR3 here is CASKTVTSSYEQYF. The CDR3 DNA sequence: TGCGCCAGCAAGACTGTGACGAGCTCCTACGAGCAGTACTTC. The rearrangement links TRBV5-1 to TRBJ2-7; D unclear. Germline lookup yields CDR1 SGHRS and CDR2 YFSETQ. The CDR3 is 14 amino acids. The germline V and J ends were trimmed by 6 bases and 0 bases, with 13 bases remaining between them.

This clonotype occurred many times. V usage is TRBV20-1 and J usage is TRBJ2-5, with 12 bases lining up with TRBD2. Per the germline V gene, CDR1 is DFQATT and CDR2 is SNEGSKA (reference sequence). The CDR3 totals 15 residues. The junction had 6 bases not matched to a gene; V was cut back by 6 bases and J by 1 base. The CDR3 region is CSARLAGALQETQYF. In DNA form, the CDR3 reads TGCAGTGCCAGACTAGCGGGAGCCCTCCAAGAGACCCAGTACTTC.

Concerning this clonotype itself: This sequence may be a read error, since a much larger clone differs from it by one base. The genes are TRBV28 and TRBJ2-1, with a weak D call TRBD2 (5 bases). The CDR3 consists of 16 residues. The germline gives CDR1 MDHEN, CDR2 SYDVKM. V lost 6 bases and J 7 bases, leaving 22 bases between the germline ends. The CDR3 loop is CASSFASPVGVNEQFF. As DNA, the CDR3 is TGTGCCAGCAGCTTCGCTAGCCCCGTAGGTGTGAATGAGCAGTTCTTC.